This is a list of T cell receptor beta chains from one sample in a study of STAT5B mutations in CD4+ large granular lymphocyte leukemia. Sequenced by immunoSEQ multiplex PCR; TCRdb stores in-frame clones only, minus some. The sample carries tens of thousands of clones, around 67% recorded once. The sample consisted of CD4+ T cells from blood buffy coats. The receptors here all came from a human donor in good health. The CDR3 runs from the conserved cysteine through the conserved F or W. A D gene is named only where the DNA matches it firmly. Clone size appears in some rows only: once, few, many, or a class for an expanded clone.

J: TRBJ1-1; D: .; size: few; V: TRBV7-9; CDR3: CASSSRDVPRGAFF; DNA: TGTGCCAGCAGCTCGCGGGACGTTCCCAGGGGAGCTTTCTTT
J: TRBJ1-5; D: .; size: .; V: TRBV5-5; CDR3: CASSLAWGDQPQHF; DNA: TGTGCCAGCAGCTTGGCATGGGGGGATCAGCCCCAGCATTTT
J: TRBJ2-2; D: .; size: few; V: TRBV6-4; CDR3: CASSDTVNTGELFF; DNA: TGTGCCAGCAGTGACACAGTTAACACCGGGGAGCTGTTTTTT
J: TRBJ1-2; D: TRBD1; size: few; V: TRBV30; CDR3: CAWKVQGVNYGYTF; DNA: TGTGCCTGGAAAGTGCAGGGGGTTAACTATGGCTACACCTTC
J: TRBJ1-2; D: .; size: .; V: TRBV19; CDR3: CASSGPFTGFGYGYTF; DNA: TGTGCCAGTAGTGGACCCTTCACGGGGTTTGGCTATGGCTACACCTTC
J: TRBJ2-3; D: TRBD2; size: few; V: TRBV6-4; CDR3: CASSIAGALSDTQYF; DNA: TGTGCCAGCAGTATAGCGGGGGCCCTTTCAGATACGCAGTATTTT
J: TRBJ1-2; D: .; size: .; V: TRBV5-8; CDR3: CASSTRQFPYGYTF; DNA: TGTGCCAGCAGCACCCGACAGTTCCCCTATGGCTACACCTTC
J: TRBJ1-1; D: .; size: .; V: TRBV10-1; CDR3: CASSPERVRLLGTEAFF; DNA: TGCGCCAGCAGTCCTGAGAGGGTCCGACTGCTGGGGACTGAAGCTTTCTTT
J: TRBJ1-3; D: .; size: .; V: TRBV2; CDR3: CASSLLSGNTIYF; DNA: TGTGCCAGCAGTCTTTTATCTGGAAACACCATATATTTT
J: TRBJ1-2; D: .; size: few; V: TRBV29-1; CDR3: CSVGGLPYGYTF; DNA: TGCAGCGTCGGGGGCCTTCCCTATGGCTACACCTTC
J: TRBJ1-3; D: .; size: .; V: TRBV9; CDR3: CASSVDSGRNTIYF; DNA: TGTGCCAGCAGCGTAGACAGCGGCAGGAACACCATATATTTT